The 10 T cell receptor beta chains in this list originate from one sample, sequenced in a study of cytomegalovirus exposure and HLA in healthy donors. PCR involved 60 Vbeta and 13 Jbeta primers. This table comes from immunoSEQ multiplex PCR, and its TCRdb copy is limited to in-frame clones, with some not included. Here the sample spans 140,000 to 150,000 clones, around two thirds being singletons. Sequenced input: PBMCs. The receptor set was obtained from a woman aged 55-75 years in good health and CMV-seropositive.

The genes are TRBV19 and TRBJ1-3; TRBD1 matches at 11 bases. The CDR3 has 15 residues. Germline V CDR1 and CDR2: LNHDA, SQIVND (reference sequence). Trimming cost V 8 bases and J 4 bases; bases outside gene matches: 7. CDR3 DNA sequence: TGTGCCAGTTCCGGACAGGGGGCGCGAGGAAACACCATATATTTT. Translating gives CASSGQGARGNTIYF.

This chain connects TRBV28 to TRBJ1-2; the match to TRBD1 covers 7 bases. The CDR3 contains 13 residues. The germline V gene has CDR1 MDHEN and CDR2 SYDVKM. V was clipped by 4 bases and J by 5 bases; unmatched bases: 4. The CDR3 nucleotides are TGTGCCAGCAGTTGGGGACAGCATTATGGCTACACCTTC. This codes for CASSWGQHYGYTF.

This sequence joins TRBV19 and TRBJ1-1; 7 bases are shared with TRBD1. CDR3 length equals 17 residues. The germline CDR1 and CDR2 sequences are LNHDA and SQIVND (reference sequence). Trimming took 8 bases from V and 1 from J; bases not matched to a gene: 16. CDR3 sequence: CASRGGQLFRENTEAFF. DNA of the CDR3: TGTGCCAGTCGGGGGGGACAGCTTTTTAGGGAGAACACTGAAGCTTTCTTT.

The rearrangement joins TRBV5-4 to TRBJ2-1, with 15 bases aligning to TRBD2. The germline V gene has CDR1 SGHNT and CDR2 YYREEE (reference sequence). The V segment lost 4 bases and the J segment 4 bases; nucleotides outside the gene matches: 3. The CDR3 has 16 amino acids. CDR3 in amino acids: CASSRGLAGGYNEQFF. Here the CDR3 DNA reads TGTGCCAGCAGCAGAGGACTAGCGGGAGGGTACAATGAGCAGTTCTTC.

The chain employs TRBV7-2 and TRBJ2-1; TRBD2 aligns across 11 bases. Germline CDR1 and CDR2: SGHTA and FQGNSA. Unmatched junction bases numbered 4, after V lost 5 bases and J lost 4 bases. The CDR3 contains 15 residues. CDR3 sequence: CASSPLAGGYNEQFF. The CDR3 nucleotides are TGTGCCAGCAGCCCGCTAGCGGGAGGATACAATGAGCAGTTCTTC.

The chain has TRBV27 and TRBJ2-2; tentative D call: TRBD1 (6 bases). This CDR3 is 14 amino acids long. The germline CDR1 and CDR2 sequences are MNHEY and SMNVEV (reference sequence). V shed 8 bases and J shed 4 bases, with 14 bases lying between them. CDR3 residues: CASSGERVTGELFF. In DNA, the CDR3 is TGTGCCAGCTCAGGGGAACGGGTCACCGGGGAGCTGTTTTTT.

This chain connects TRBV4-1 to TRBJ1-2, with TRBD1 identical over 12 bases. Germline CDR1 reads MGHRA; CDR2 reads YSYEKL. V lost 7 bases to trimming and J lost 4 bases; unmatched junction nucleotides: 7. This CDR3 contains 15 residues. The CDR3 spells CASNLGQGAFYGYTF. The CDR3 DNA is TGCGCCAGCAACCTGGGACAGGGGGCATTCTATGGCTACACCTTC.

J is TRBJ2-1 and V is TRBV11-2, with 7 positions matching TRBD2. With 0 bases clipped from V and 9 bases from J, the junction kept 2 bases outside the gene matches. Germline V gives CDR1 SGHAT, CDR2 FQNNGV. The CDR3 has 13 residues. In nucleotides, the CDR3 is TGTGCCAGCAGCTTAGAGGCTAGCGGTGAGCAGTTCTTC. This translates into CASSLEASGEQFF.

The CDR3 is CASSPSSGGDSNQPQHF. The CDR3 coding sequence is TGTGCCAGTAGTCCATCCTCCGGGGGGGACAGCAATCAGCCCCAGCATTTT. The genes are TRBV19 and TRBJ1-5; tentative D call: TRBD1 (5 bases). V was shortened by 5 bases and J by 1 base, with 18 bases between the two germline ends. CDR3 size: 17 residues. Germline V gene lookup returns CDR1 LNHDA and CDR2 SQIVND (reference sequence).

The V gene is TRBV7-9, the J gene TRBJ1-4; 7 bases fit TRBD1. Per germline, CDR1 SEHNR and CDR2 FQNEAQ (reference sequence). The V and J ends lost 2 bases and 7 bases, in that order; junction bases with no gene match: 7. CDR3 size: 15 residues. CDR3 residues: CASSLRGDRVEKLFF. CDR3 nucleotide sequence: TGTGCCAGCAGCTTAAGGGGCGACAGGGTTGAAAAACTGTTTTTT.